The source of this T cell receptor (beta chain) is a study of spatial heterogeneity in lung cancer. Study-wide background: Fewer alpha-chain than beta-chain sequences were consistently detected.

Whole-study results and caveats: Ubiquitous and regional expanded TCR counts mirrored ubiquitous and regional nonsynonymous mutation counts, respectively. Tumor T-cell coverage was an estimated 7% or so for alpha and 12% to 15% for beta chains. Tumor mutation counts were tracked by expanded intratumoral alpha and beta TCR counts.

This clonotype was detected many times. Its antigen is not identified. Specified time point: sample taken at primary tumor resection. TCR cDNA molecules were tagged individually, and each one carried a unique molecular identifier. TCRdb itself ran the 5' RACE reads through MiXCR, one entry per CDR3 protein. Of about 3,900 distinct CDR3 sequences listed, 4.1% were seen once; the top ten hold approximately 49%. Trimming stripped 2 bases from V and 3 bases from J, with 8 bases between. Germline CDR1 reads SGHAT; CDR2 reads FQNNGV. The CDR3 is 14 amino acids. Sequencing used lung tumor tissue, obtained at surgery. This sequence was found in a male donor with early-stage non-small cell lung cancer. This sequence joins TRBV11-2 and TRBJ2-4; a weak D match, TRBD2 (5 bases). CDR3 sequence: CASSLMAGKNIQYF. The CDR3 nucleotides read TGTGCCAGCAGCTTAATGGCGGGCAAAAACATTCAGTACTTC.